Shown below are 14 T cell receptor beta chains from a single sample sequenced in a study of cytomegalovirus exposure and HLA in healthy donors. The PCR used 60 Vbeta and 13 Jbeta primers. Some clones are missing from TCRdb's copy, which holds only in-frame ones; the method was immunoSEQ multiplex PCR. The sample contains under 150,000 clones, approximately 68% of which appear only once. Source material: PBMCs. These receptors originate from a man aged 40-49 years in good health and CMV-seronegative.

The sample holds a few counts of this clone. The chain joins TRBV20-1 to TRBJ1-1, with D perhaps matching TRBD1 (5 bases). Trimming removed 3 bases from V and 7 bases from J, with 9 bases in between. The CDR3 has 11 amino acids. From germline, CDR1 is DFQATT and CDR2 SNEGSKA (reference sequence). DNA for the CDR3: TGCAGTGCTAGTTGGACACGTGAAGCTTTCTTT. Protein sequence: CSASWTREAFF.

This clone was seen a handful of times. This chain joins TRBV6-1 and TRBJ2-7, with D possibly being TRBD2 (5 bases). CDR3 length equals 13 residues. Germline CDR1 reads MNHNS; CDR2 reads SASEGT. V shed 1 base and J shed 6 bases, with 10 bases lying between them. CDR3 region: CASSEVRGSEQYF. The CDR3 DNA sequence: TGTGCCAGCAGTGAAGTTCGAGGGAGCGAGCAGTACTTC.

The V and J genes are TRBV6-5 and TRBJ2-5, with 7 bases lining up with TRBD2. V dropped 5 bases and J dropped 1; count of bases not matched to a gene: 7. The CDR3 sequence is 15 residues long. Germline CDR1 MNHEY, CDR2 SVGAGI. Here the CDR3 reads CASSRGLQAQETQYF. The CDR3 DNA is TGTGCCAGCAGTCGGGGACTACAAGCCCAAGAGACCCAGTACTTC.

V gene TRBV6-1 combines with J gene TRBJ1-4; 7 nucleotides match TRBD1. CDR1 is MNHNS and CDR2 is SASEGT in the germline V gene. The ends lost 2 bases at V and 4 bases at J; junction bases unmatched: 4. This CDR3 has 15 amino acids. The CDR3 loop is CASSESTGLNEKLFF. In DNA form, the CDR3 reads TGTGCCAGCAGTGAATCGACAGGGCTTAATGAAAAACTGTTTTTT.

Only a few counts were recorded for this clone. The chain links TRBV6-1 to TRBJ2-5, with D perhaps TRBD1 (5 bases). The germline gives CDR1 MNHNS, CDR2 SASEGT. This CDR3 spans 14 amino acids. V was shortened by 5 bases and J by 1 base, with 11 bases between the two germline ends. CDR3 protein: CASSPIDSQETQYF. CDR3 bases: TGTGCCAGCAGTCCCATCGACAGCCAAGAGACCCAGTACTTC.

This clone is classed as medium-sized (0.01 to 0.1%). This chain links TRBV19 with TRBJ2-2, with 7 bases aligning to TRBD1. The V gene end was trimmed by 1 base and the J gene end by 4 bases; junction bases not matched to a gene: 9. Looked up from germline, CDR1 is LNHDA and CDR2 is SQIVND (reference sequence). This CDR3 contains 17 residues. The CDR3 loop reads CASSIGDSASPTGELFF. In DNA form, the CDR3 reads TGTGCCAGTAGTATAGGGGACAGCGCGAGCCCCACCGGGGAGCTGTTTTTT.

This clone has at least ten counts. The chain links TRBV4-1 to TRBJ1-3, with D uncertain. Trimming cost V 1 base and J 0 bases, with 13 bases left between them. The CDR3 covers 17 residues. Germline CDR1 and CDR2: MGHRA and YSYEKL. Here the CDR3 DNA reads TGCGCCAGCAGCCAAGGTCCAGCCTCGGGCTCTGGAAACACCATATATTTT. Translated: CASSQGPASGSGNTIYF.

This clone was seen a few times. V is TRBV5-4 and J is TRBJ1-1; the D gene is possibly TRBD1 (5 bases). Germline V gene data show CDR1 as SGHNT and CDR2 as YYREEE (reference sequence). The CDR3 has 13 residues. V lost 4 bases to trimming and J lost 3 bases, with 10 bases between them. The CDR3 reads CASSAGRDTEAFF. CDR3 in DNA: TGTGCCAGCAGCGCGGGACGAGACACTGAAGCTTTCTTT.

This clone was detected a few times. DNA for the CDR3: TGTGCCAGCAGTCGAACTATGGGCAATCAGCCCCAGCATTTT. This translates into CASSRTMGNQPQHF. The rearrangement joins TRBV6-5 to TRBJ1-5, with no clear D. Deletions cut 5 bases from V and 2 bases from J, with 10 bases between. Germline V gives CDR1 MNHEY, CDR2 SVGAGI. The CDR3 runs to 14 residues.

The chain recombines TRBV9 with TRBJ2-7; maybe TRBD2 (7 bases). The CDR3 has 15 amino acids. Deletions cut 0 bases from V and 4 bases from J, with 14 bases between. Germline values: CDR1 SGDLS, CDR2 YYNGEE. CDR3 bases: TGTGCCAGCAGCGTAGCTGCGGGGGCCCATTACGAGCAGTACTTC. It yields the protein CASSVAAGAHYEQYF.

Details on this clone: At one end the junction does not follow the germline gene, possibly because of a read error. The chain recombines TRBV25-1 with TRBJ1-2; D gene ambiguous. The CDR3 is 16 residues long. Germline CDR1 is MGHDK and CDR2 is SYGVNS. This chain's CDR3 is CASSESALGPDYGYPF. CDR3 nucleotides: TGTGCCAGCAGTGAATCCGCCCTAGGACCGGACTATGGCTACCCCTTC.

The chain carries TRBV28 and TRBJ2-7; maybe TRBD1 (5 bases). Germline CDR1 and CDR2: MDHEN and SYDVKM. The CDR3 totals 14 residues. The V and J ends lost 2 bases and 5 bases respectively, with 13 bases between them. The CDR3 here is CASSLRGSLHEQYF. The CDR3 region has the DNA TGTGCCAGCAGTTTAAGGGGCAGCTTGCACGAGCAGTACTTC.

CDR3 nucleotides: TGTGCCAGCACCGAGGACAGGGGGCAAACTGAAGCTTTCTTT. Its protein is CASTEDRGQTEAFF. The chain uses TRBV6-5 and TRBJ1-1; the match to TRBD1 covers 11 bases. Trimming at V came to 7 bases and at J to 5 bases, leaving 6 bases not matched to a gene. The V gene's germline CDR1 is MNHEY and CDR2 SVGAGI. This CDR3 region has 14 residues.

The chain recombines TRBV5-6 with TRBJ1-4; no firm D call. This CDR3 comprises 15 residues. Germline V gene lookup returns CDR1 SGHDT and CDR2 YYEEEE. Trimming removed 4 bases from V and 6 bases from J, with 16 bases in between. The CDR3 coding sequence is TGTGCCAGCAGCATGCTCTTAAACCGGGATGAAAAACTGTTTTTT. Its translation is CASSMLLNRDEKLFF.